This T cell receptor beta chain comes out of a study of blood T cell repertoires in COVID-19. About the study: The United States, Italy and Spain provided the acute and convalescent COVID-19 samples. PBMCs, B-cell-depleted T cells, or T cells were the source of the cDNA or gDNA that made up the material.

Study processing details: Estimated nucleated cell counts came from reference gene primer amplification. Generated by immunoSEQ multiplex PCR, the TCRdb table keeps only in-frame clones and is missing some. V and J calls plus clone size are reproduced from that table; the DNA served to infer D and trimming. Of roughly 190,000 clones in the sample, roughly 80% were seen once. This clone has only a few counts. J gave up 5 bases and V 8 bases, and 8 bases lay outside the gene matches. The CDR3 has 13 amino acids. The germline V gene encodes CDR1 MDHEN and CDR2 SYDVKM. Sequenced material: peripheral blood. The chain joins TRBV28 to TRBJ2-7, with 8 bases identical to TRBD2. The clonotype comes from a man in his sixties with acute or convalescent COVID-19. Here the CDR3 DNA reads TGTGCCAGCCGGGAGGGACGTGGGGACGAGCAGTACTTC. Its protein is CASREGRGDEQYF.